These 10 T cell receptor beta chains originate from one sample sequenced in a study of T cell changes during pregnancy in multiple sclerosis. Produced via immunoSEQ multiplex PCR; TCRdb's table is partial and in-frame only. The sample contains about 31,000 clones, 80% to 90% of which appear only once. This material consisted of CD4+ T cells from peripheral blood mononuclear cells, taken in the first trimester of pregnancy. The receptors come from a female donor in good health, enrolled as a control in a pregnancy study.

The chain links TRBV9 to TRBJ1-1, with TRBD1 as a possible D gene (5 bases). V gave up 4 bases and J gave up 5 bases, with 18 bases separating them. CDR1 is SGDLS and CDR2 is YYNGEE in the germline V gene. The CDR3 runs to 15 residues. The CDR3 coding sequence is TGTGCCAGCAGCTCCCGCGGGGGGTACGGTACTGAAGCTTTCTTT. This sequence encodes CASSSRGGYGTEAFF.

The chain is built from TRBV27 and TRBJ1-5; 8 bases are shared with TRBD1. Losses at the gene ends were 6 bases for V and 3 bases for J; bases not matched to a gene: 1. CDR3 length: 13 residues. Per germline, CDR1 MNHEY and CDR2 SMNVEV (reference sequence). The CDR3 nucleotides are TGTGCCAGCAGGGGACAGGCCAATCAGCCCCAGCATTTT. Encoded protein: CASRGQANQPQHF.

This clone was recorded once. The V call is TRBV10-3, the J call TRBJ2-3; the D gene is possibly TRBD2 (5 bases). The germline V gene has CDR1 ENHRY and CDR2 SYGVKD. Trimming removed 6 bases from V and 2 bases from J, with 12 bases in between. CDR3 length equals 14 residues. The CDR3 region is CAIRRGSDTDTQYF. The CDR3 DNA reads as TGTGCCATCAGACGGGGTTCTGACACAGATACGCAGTATTTT.

The chain has TRBV21-1 and TRBJ2-1; TRBD2, the table's D call, lacks a check against the DNA. TRBV21-1 is recorded as a pseudogene. The CDR3 is 15 residues long. The CDR3 sequence is CASSKVELSYNEQFF. In nucleotides, the CDR3 is TGTGCCAGCAGCAAAGTTGAGCTCTCCTACAATGAGCAGTTCTTC.

The genes are TRBV18 and TRBJ1-1; D gene unclear. This CDR3 is 13 amino acids long. Germline CDR1 is KGHSH and CDR2 is LQKENI. V was trimmed by 3 bases and J by 3 bases, leaving 8 bases between them. The CDR3 reads CASSPTRDTEAFF. CDR3 sequence (DNA): TGTGCCAGCTCACCTACCCGCGACACTGAAGCTTTCTTT.

The rearrangement uses TRBV5-6 and TRBJ1-4; D ambiguous. The CDR3 sequence is 17 residues long. V was trimmed by 5 bases and J by 4 bases, leaving 21 bases between them. In germline, CDR1 is SGHDT, CDR2 YYEEEE. The CDR3: CASRQSDALEFNEKLFF. In DNA form, the CDR3 reads TGTGCCAGCAGACAAAGCGACGCGTTGGAATTTAATGAAAAACTGTTTTTT.

The V gene is TRBV18, the J gene TRBJ1-1; 10 bases are shared with TRBD1. Trimming removed 3 bases from V and 3 bases from J; junction bases left unmatched: 4. The CDR3 length is 15 residues. Germline V lookup: CDR1 KGHSH, CDR2 LQKENI. CDR3 residues: CASSPGQGRDTEAFF. CDR3 DNA: TGTGCCAGCTCACCGGGACAGGGGAGAGACACTGAAGCTTTCTTT.

V and J are TRBV7-2 and TRBJ1-2; weak D call: TRBD1 (6 bases). Per the germline V gene, CDR1 is SGHTA and CDR2 is FQGNSA. V lost 1 base and J 8 bases, leaving 14 bases between the germline ends. The CDR3 is 14 amino acids. CDR3 DNA: TGTGCCAGCAGCTTAGACAGGGTTGAGGACGGCTACACCTTC. Protein product: CASSLDRVEDGYTF.

This rearrangement joins TRBV19 to TRBJ1-1, with a possible D match to TRBD1 (6 bases). The CDR3 spans 13 residues. Germline V gene sequence: CDR1 LNHDA, CDR2 SQIVND (reference sequence). V lost 4 bases and J 1 base, leaving 7 bases between the germline ends. CDR3 sequence reads: CASSKTGNTEAFF. The CDR3 DNA follows: TGTGCCAGTAGTAAGACAGGGAACACTGAAGCTTTCTTT.

V and J are TRBV9 and TRBJ2-1, with D perhaps TRBD2 (5 bases). V lost 0 bases, J lost 0 bases, and 10 bases lay in between. This CDR3 is 16 amino acids long. Germline loops: CDR1 SGDLS, CDR2 YYNGEE. CDR3 coding DNA: TGTGCCAGCAGCGTAGACCCGGGGAGCTCCTACAATGAGCAGTTCTTC. It yields the protein CASSVDPGSSYNEQFF.